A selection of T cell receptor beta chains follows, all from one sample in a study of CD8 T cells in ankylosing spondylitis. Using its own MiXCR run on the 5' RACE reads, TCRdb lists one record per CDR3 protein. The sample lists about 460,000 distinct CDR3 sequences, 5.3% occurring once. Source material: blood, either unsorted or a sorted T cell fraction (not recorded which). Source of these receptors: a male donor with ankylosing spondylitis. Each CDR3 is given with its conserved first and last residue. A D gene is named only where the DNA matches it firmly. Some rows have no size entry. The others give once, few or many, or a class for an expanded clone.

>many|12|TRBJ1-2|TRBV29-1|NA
TGCAGCGCCGGGGGGGCAGGGGATGGCTACACCTTC
CSAGGAGDGYTF
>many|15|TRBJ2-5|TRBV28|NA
TGTGCCTGCCGCCCACGTTCTCGCAAAGAAGAGACCCAGTACTTC
CACRPRSRKEETQYF
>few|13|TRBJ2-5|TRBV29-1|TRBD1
TGCAGCCTTATGACAGGGGGAAGGGAGACCCAGTACTTC
CSLMTGGRETQYF
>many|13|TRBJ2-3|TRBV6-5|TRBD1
TGTGCCAGCAGTTCGACAGGGGGCAATACGCAGTATTTT
CASSSTGGNTQYF
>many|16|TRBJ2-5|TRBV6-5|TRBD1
TGTGCCAGCAGTTCCGGGACAGGGGGCGTTTTTGAGACCCAGTACTTC
CASSSGTGGVFETQYF
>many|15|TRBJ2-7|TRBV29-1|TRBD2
TGCAGCGTTGAAGATCGGCCAGCGGGAGACGCCGAGCAGTACTTC
CSVEDRPAGDAEQYF
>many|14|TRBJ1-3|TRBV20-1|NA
TGCAGTGCTACCGGTGGGGAGCTCCGAAACACCATATATTTT
CSATGGELRNTIYF
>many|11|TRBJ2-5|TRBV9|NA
TGTGCCAGCAGTCACGGGGAAATCCAGTACTTC
CASSHGEIQYF
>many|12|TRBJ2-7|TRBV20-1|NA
TGCAGTGCTAGAGCCTATGGTACGGCGCAGTACTTC
CSARAYGTAQYF
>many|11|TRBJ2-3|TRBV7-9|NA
TGTGCCAGCACCCCGGGGGATACGCAGTATTTT
CASTPGDTQYF
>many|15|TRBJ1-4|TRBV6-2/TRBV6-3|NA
TGTGCCAGCACCGGGGGGAAGGACGGACGCGAAAAACTGTTTTTT
CASTGGKDGREKLFF
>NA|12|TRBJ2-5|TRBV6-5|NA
TGTGCCAGCGGGCAGATCCAAGAGACCCAGTACTTC
CASGQIQETQYF
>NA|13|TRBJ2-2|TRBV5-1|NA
TGCGCCAGCAGCTTGACCGGGTACGGGGAGCTGTTTTTT
CASSLTGYGELFF
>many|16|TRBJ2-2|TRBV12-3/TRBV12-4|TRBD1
TGTGCCAGCAGAGCAAAGACAGGGTATAACACCGGGGAGCTGTTTTTT
CASRAKTGYNTGELFF
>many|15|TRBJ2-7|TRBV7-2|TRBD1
TGTGCCAGCAGCTTTAGGACAGGGGGCCTCTACGAGCAGTACTTC
CASSFRTGGLYEQYF
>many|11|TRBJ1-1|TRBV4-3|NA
TGCGCCAGCAGCCGCGGTGGGTTGGCGTCCTTT
CASSRGGLASF
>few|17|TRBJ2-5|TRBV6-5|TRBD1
TGTGCCAGCAGTTATTTGGACAGGGAGATTTCCCAAGAGACCCAGTACTTC
CASSYLDREISQETQYF
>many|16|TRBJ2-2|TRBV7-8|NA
TGTGCCAGCAGCTTAGTCGGCGCACCTGAGGCCGGGGAGCTGTTTTTT
CASSLVGAPEAGELFF
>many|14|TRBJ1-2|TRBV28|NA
TGTGCCAGCAGTTTATACAGGGATAAATCCGGCTACACCTTC
CASSLYRDKSGYTF
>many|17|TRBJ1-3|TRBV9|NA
TGTGCCAGCAGCGTAGAACAGGGCCCAAGCTCTGGAAACACCATATATTTT
CASSVEQGPSSGNTIYF
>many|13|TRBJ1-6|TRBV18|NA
TGTGCCAGCTCACAGGGGTCTAATTCACCCCTCCACTTT
CASSQGSNSPLHF
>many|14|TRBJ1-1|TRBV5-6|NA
TGTGCCAGCAGCTTGGTCGCGTTATCAGCTGAAGCTTTCTTT
CASSLVALSAEAFF
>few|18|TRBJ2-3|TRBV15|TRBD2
TGTGCCACCAGCAGTTTCGTAGGGGGGACTAGAGTAACAGATACGCAGTATTTT
CATSSFVGGTRVTDTQYF